Listed below are T cell receptor beta chains from one sample, sequenced in a study of T cell repertoires in cytomegalovirus infection. In TCRdb, the reads were re-called with MiXCR into one record per CDR3 protein. The sample holds about 770,000 distinct CDR3 sequences, about 29% seen once. These receptors' targets are unknown. The starting material was cultured CD8+ T cells from PBMCs, obtained from culture after CMV antigen stimulation. Receptors were obtained from a human donor in good health (CMV status not recorded). Some clones in this sample may be carry-over from other donors' samples. Both conserved end residues are part of each CDR3. D genes are given only for firm matches. Rows give clone size only sometimes, using once, few, many, or a class for an expanded clone.

J gene | clone size | V gene | D gene | CDR3 DNA | CDR3 protein
TRBJ2-7 | few | TRBV19 | TRBD1 | TGTGCCAGTAGCATTCCCGGGACAGGGTCCTACGAGCAGTACTTC | CASSIPGTGSYEQYF
TRBJ2-3 | many | TRBV7-6 | TRBD2 | TGTGCCAGCAGCACTACTCTAGCGGGGGGACCTAAGGGTACGCAGTATTTT | CASSTTLAGGPKGTQYF
TRBJ1-2 | NA | TRBV3-1 | NA | TGTGCCAGCAGCACTGGGGGTTATAACTATGGCTACACCTTC | CASSTGGYNYGYTF
TRBJ2-1 | NA | TRBV4-3 | NA | TGCGCCAGCAGCCAAGAGGGTCACAGTTTCTCCTACAATGAGCAGTTCTTC | CASSQEGHSFSYNEQFF
TRBJ2-1 | NA | TRBV19 | NA | TGTGCCAGTAGTATCGTCCCTGCCCCGTACAATGAGCAGTTCTTC | CASSIVPAPYNEQFF
TRBJ2-7 | few | TRBV7-6 | NA | TGTGCCAGCAGCTTAGAAGGGATAGCCTACGAGCAGTACTTC | CASSLEGIAYEQYF
TRBJ2-7 | NA | TRBV19 | NA | TGTGCCAGTAGTCCCAGTGGGGGGGGGCGCAAGAGCTCCTACGAGCAGTACTTC | CASSPSGGGRKSSYEQYF
TRBJ1-5 | many | TRBV6-1 | NA | TGTGCCAGCAGTGCACGATACCGAACGGGAAGCAATCAGCCCCAGCATTTT | CASSARYRTGSNQPQHF
TRBJ2-7 | NA | TRBV6-4 | NA | TGTGCCAGCGGGCTGCTCAGCTCCTACGAGCAGTACTTC | CASGLLSSYEQYF
TRBJ2-7 | few | TRBV7-8 | TRBD1 | TGTGCCAGCAGCATGCCGGGACAGGGGATTTACGAGCAGTACTTC | CASSMPGQGIYEQYF
TRBJ2-7 | NA | TRBV19 | NA | TGTGCCAGTAGTATAACAACCAAGAACGAGCAGTACTTC | CASSITTKNEQYF
TRBJ1-1 | once | TRBV10-3 | NA | TGTGCCATCAGTGTGCGGGGGCGTCAGGGTCGTGGGGCTGAAGCTTTCTTT | CAISVRGRQGRGAEAFF
TRBJ2-2 | NA | TRBV20-1 | NA | TGCAGTGCTAGCCCGACAGCGAACACCGGGGAGCTGTTTTTT | CSASPTANTGELFF
TRBJ1-1 | NA | TRBV7-9 | NA | TGTGCCAGCAGCCCCCCCCATGGAAACACTGAAGCTTTCTTT | CASSPPHGNTEAFF
TRBJ1-5 | many | TRBV7-6 | NA | TGTGCCAGCAGCCCTAGGTGGGGAAGCAATCAGCCCCAGCATTTT | CASSPRWGSNQPQHF
TRBJ2-4 | many | TRBV28 | NA | TGTGCCAGCAGTTTATGGGGTGCAGAAATAGCCAAAAACATTCAGTACTTC | CASSLWGAEIAKNIQYF
TRBJ1-5 | NA | TRBV9 | NA | TGTGCCAGCAGCGTAGATCGTCGCTGGGCGGGCAATCAGCCCCAGCATTTT | CASSVDRRWAGNQPQHF
TRBJ2-3 | NA | TRBV5-1 | TRBD1 | TGCGCCAGCAGCTGGGGGACAGGCCAGAGCACAGATACGCAGTATTTT | CASSWGTGQSTDTQYF
TRBJ2-2 | many | TRBV7-2 | NA | TGTGCCAGCAGCTTAGGACAGAGTACGAACACCGGGGAGCTGTTTTTT | CASSLGQSTNTGELFF
TRBJ2-7 | few | TRBV12-3/TRBV12-4 | NA | TGTGCCACCCCGGGGATTGTTCCCTACGAGCAGTACTTC | CATPGIVPYEQYF
TRBJ1-1 | NA | TRBV20-1 | NA | TGCAGTGCTAGAGAGGGATACACTGAAGCTTTCTTT | CSAREGYTEAFF
TRBJ2-7 | NA | TRBV4-1 | NA | TGCGCCAGCAGCCAAATCCTGCAACAGGGAAGCGAGCAGTACTTC | CASSQILQQGSEQYF
TRBJ2-7 | NA | TRBV2 | NA | TGTGCCAGCAGTGAAGGATTGCCCGGGCCAGGGTTCGACGAGCAGTACTTC | CASSEGLPGPGFDEQYF
TRBJ1-5 | NA | TRBV12-3/TRBV12-4 | NA | TGTGCCAGCAGTTTGACGCAGCGGAATCAGCCCCAGCATTTT | CASSLTQRNQPQHF
TRBJ2-4 | NA | TRBV9 | TRBD2 | TGTGCCAGCAGCCTCACGGGGGGGGCCTTCAAAAACATTCAGTACTTC | CASSLTGGAFKNIQYF
TRBJ1-1 | few | TRBV19 | NA | TGTGCCAGTGCCGAACGGGAAGGAACTGAAGCTTTCTTT | CASAEREGTEAFF
TRBJ1-1 | NA | TRBV29-1 | TRBD1 | TGCAGCGTTGAATTAATCCCAACAGGGGACACTGAAGCTTTCTTT | CSVELIPTGDTEAFF
TRBJ1-4 | NA | TRBV5-6 | NA | TGTGCCAGCAGCTTGGCACAGGGACTCGTTGCAACTAATCAAAAACTGTTTTTT | CASSLAQGLVATNQKLFF
TRBJ2-3 | few | TRBV2 | TRBD2 | TGTGCCAGCAGTGAGGTCACTAGCGGGGCCGGAGAGACAGATACGCAGTATTTT | CASSEVTSGAGETDTQYF
TRBJ1-2 | few | TRBV12-3/TRBV12-4 | NA | TGTGCCAGCAGTTTAATAAGGGGCTACACCTTC | CASSLIRGYTF
TRBJ2-5 | many | TRBV7-6 | NA | TGTGCCAGCAGCTCCATCGGAGAGACCCAGTACTTC | CASSSIGETQYF
TRBJ2-1 | NA | TRBV4-1 | TRBD1 | TGCGCCAGCAGCCAAGGTCAGGGGGCGATTCTGTTCTTC | CASSQGQGAILFF
TRBJ1-5 | many | TRBV7-2 | NA | TGTGCCAGCAGCTTAAACAGGGCGGGTCAGCCCCAGCATTTT | CASSLNRAGQPQHF
TRBJ2-1 | few | TRBV7-2 | TRBD2 | TGTGCCAGCAGCCGTAGCGGGGCTGGGAATGAGCAGTTCTTC | CASSRSGAGNEQFF
TRBJ1-2 | few | TRBV6-1 | NA | TGTGCCAGCAGATGGGGGATCGATGGCTACACCTTC | CASRWGIDGYTF
TRBJ2-3 | NA | TRBV7-9 | NA | TGTGCCAGCAGCTTGCCGGTCGCAGATACGCAGTATTTT | CASSLPVADTQYF
TRBJ1-2 | few | TRBV12-3/TRBV12-4 | NA | TGTGCCAGCAGTAAATACTATGGCTACACCTTC | CASSKYYGYTF
TRBJ1-2 | NA | TRBV7-9 | TRBD1 | TGTGCCAGCAGCGGGGACAGTGGCTATGGCTACACCTTC | CASSGDSGYGYTF
TRBJ1-6 | NA | TRBV27 | NA | TGTGCCAGCAGTTTACGTCCCCCCTTGAGCTCCTATAATTCACCCCTCCACTTT | CASSLRPPLSSYNSPLHF
TRBJ1-2 | NA | TRBV6-8 | TRBD1 | TGTGCCAGCAGCCAGGGACAGGGATTGCTCGCCTGGGGCTACACCTTC | CASSQGQGLLAWGYTF
TRBJ2-5 | NA | TRBV12-3/TRBV12-4 | TRBD2 | TGTGCCAGCAGTTTCGGAACTAGCGGGGGGGTCCGGCAAGAGACCCAGTACTTC | CASSFGTSGGVRQETQYF
TRBJ1-6 | few | TRBV27 | NA | TGTGCCAGCAGTCCTACAGGGTTTCTGGGCATCGATAATTCACCCCTCCACTTT | CASSPTGFLGIDNSPLHF
TRBJ1-6 | NA | TRBV10-2 | TRBD1 | TGCGCCAGCAGTGGACCGACAGGGGGCATCAATTCACCCCTCCACTTT | CASSGPTGGINSPLHF
TRBJ2-5 | many | TRBV7-2 | NA | TGTGCCAGCAGCTTCGGACCACAAGAGACCCAGTACTTC | CASSFGPQETQYF
TRBJ2-7 | few | TRBV7-6 | NA | TGTGCCAGCAGCCCGCACAGTGATCGGGACTACGAGCAGTACTTC | CASSPHSDRDYEQYF
TRBJ1-5 | few | TRBV10-3 | NA | TGTGCCATCGGAGGACTCGCTGCTAATCAGCCCCAGCATTTT | CAIGGLAANQPQHF
TRBJ2-3 | NA | TRBV7-3 | NA | TGTGCCAGCAGCTTTATCGGGGGTAGCACAGATACGCAGTATTTT | CASSFIGGSTDTQYF
TRBJ1-2 | few | TRBV5-6 | TRBD1 | TGTGCCAGCAGCTTGGGGGACAGGGGAGCCTATGGCTACACCTTC | CASSLGDRGAYGYTF
TRBJ2-5 | few | TRBV7-9 | TRBD1 | TGTGCCAGCAGCCTCCCGGACAGGGCCAAAGAGACCCAGTACTTC | CASSLPDRAKETQYF
TRBJ2-2 | few | TRBV25-1 | TRBD1 | TGTGCCAGCACCGGACAGGGTCGCACCGGGGAGCTGTTTTTT | CASTGQGRTGELFF